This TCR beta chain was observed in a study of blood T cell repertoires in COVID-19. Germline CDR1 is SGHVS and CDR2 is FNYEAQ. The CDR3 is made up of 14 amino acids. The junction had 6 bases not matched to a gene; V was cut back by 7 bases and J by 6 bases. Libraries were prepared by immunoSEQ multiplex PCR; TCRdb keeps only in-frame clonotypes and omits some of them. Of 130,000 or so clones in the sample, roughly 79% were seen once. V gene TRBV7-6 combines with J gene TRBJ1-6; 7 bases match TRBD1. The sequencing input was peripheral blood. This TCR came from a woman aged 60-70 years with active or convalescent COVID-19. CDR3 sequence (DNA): TGTGCCAGCAAACCGGGACAGTCTAATTCACCCCTCCACTTT. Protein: CASKPGQSNSPLHF.